The 2 T cell receptor beta chains below come from one sample, sequenced in a study of T cell changes during pregnancy in multiple sclerosis. Libraries were prepared by immunoSEQ multiplex PCR; TCRdb keeps only in-frame clonotypes and omits some of them. The sample has under 80,000 clones, roughly 90% seen once. The sample in question was peripheral blood, obtained in the first trimester of pregnancy. These receptors came from a female donor with multiple sclerosis, enrolled in a pregnancy study.

CDR3 loop: CASSMREAHTDTQYF. CDR3 DNA: TGTGCCAGTAGTATGCGGGAGGCCCACACAGATACGCAGTATTTT. V gene TRBV19 combines with J gene TRBJ2-3, with 8 bases that match TRBD2. The length of the CDR3 is 15 residues. Germline CDR1 LNHDA, CDR2 SQIVND (reference sequence). The V segment lost 3 bases and the J segment 2 bases; nucleotides outside the gene matches: 4. Complete variable domain (other parts from reference TRBV19 and TRBJ2-3): DGGITQSPKYLFRKEGQNVTLSCEQNLNHDAMYWYRQDPGQGLRLIYYSQIVNDFQKGDIAEGYSVSREKKESFPLTVTSAQKNPTAFYLCASSMREAHTDTQYFGPGTRLTVL.

The chain employs TRBV27 and TRBJ2-3; TRBD2 matches 9 bases. Germline V gene sequence: CDR1 MNHEY, CDR2 SMNVEV (reference sequence). The CDR3 length is 15 residues. Trimming removed 6 bases from V and 6 bases from J; junction bases left unmatched: 10. CDR3 loop: CASSPPGLARDTQYF. As DNA, the CDR3 is TGTGCCAGCAGCCCACCGGGACTAGCAAGGGATACGCAGTATTTT.